The 19 T cell receptor beta chains listed next were all sequenced from one sample in a study of CD8+ T cells in alopecia areata. In each case, RNA was isolated and then reverse transcribed into cDNA as the sequencing template. The protocol was immunoSEQ multiplex PCR, while the TCRdb copy is restricted to in-frame clones and leaves out a portion. This sample has roughly 140,000 clones; roughly 58% occur once, and the top ten carry approximately 34%. What was sequenced was CD8+ T cells sorted from blood. The source is a human donor in good health.

V and J are TRBV7-9 and TRBJ2-7; 7 nucleotides match TRBD2. This CDR3 is built from 15 residues. The V gene end was trimmed by 1 base and the J gene end by 2 bases; junction bases not matched to a gene: 5. Germline V gene sequence: CDR1 SEHNR, CDR2 FQNEAQ (reference sequence). The CDR3 sequence: CASSLVPSGAYEQYF. In DNA, the CDR3 is TGTGCCAGCAGCTTAGTGCCTAGCGGAGCCTACGAGCAGTACTTC.

The CDR3 DNA follows: TGTGCCAGCAGCCCCCGCTCAGGCGAGGGGCCACACCAACAGTACTTC. This sequence encodes CASSPRSGEGPHQQYF. The genes are TRBV7-8 and TRBJ2-7; D is possibly TRBD1 or TRBD2 (5 bases each). The V and J ends lost 5 bases and 10 bases respectively, with 27 bases between them. This CDR3 is 16 amino acids long. Germline loops: CDR1 SGHVS, CDR2 FQNEAQ. The variable domain in full, completed from reference TRBV7-8 and TRBJ2-7, reads GAGVSQSPRYKVAKRGQDVALRCDPISGHVSLFWYQQALGQGPEFLTYFQNEAQLDKSGLPSDRFFAERPEGSVSTLKIQRTQQEDSAVYLCASSPRSGEGPHQQYFGPGTRLTVT.

With regard to this clone: The sample has other DNA sequences that encode this CDR3 too. The V gene is TRBV10-3, the J gene TRBJ2-7; D not resolved. Between the trimmed V and J ends, which lost 0 bases and 7 bases, there was a span of 4 bases. CDR1 is ENHRY and CDR2 is SYGVKD in the germline V gene. The CDR3 runs to 11 residues. In DNA form, the CDR3 reads TGTGCCATCAGTGAGTCGTTGGAGCAGTACTTC. Its translation: CAISESLEQYF.

The V gene is TRBV2, the J gene TRBJ2-6; D uncertain. Germline V CDR1 and CDR2: SNHLY, FYNNEI. V was cut by 6 bases and J by 2 bases, with 14 bases left in between. The CDR3 spans 16 residues. Written as DNA, the CDR3 is TGTGCCAGCAGCGAGGTCCGGCGTCCTGGGGCCAACGTCCTGACTTTC. This codes for CASSEVRRPGANVLTF.

Here the CDR3 DNA reads TGCAGCGTTGAACCCGGGACTAGCGGGTATGAGCAGTTCTTC. It is translated as CSVEPGTSGYEQFF. V gene TRBV29-1 combines with J gene TRBJ2-1; 12 nucleotides line up with TRBD2. J was trimmed by 8 bases and V by 2 bases; bases with no gene match: 4. The CDR3 is made up of 14 amino acids. The germline V gene encodes CDR1 SQVTM and CDR2 ANQGSEA.

The rearrangement uses TRBV5-6 and TRBJ1-1; D remains ambiguous. Germline V gene data show CDR1 as SGHDT and CDR2 as YYEEEE. V lost 0 bases, J lost 0 bases, and 6 bases lay in between. This CDR3 has 14 residues. CDR3 bases: TGTGCCAGCAGCTTGGTCCACGTGAACACTGAAGCTTTCTTT. It is translated as CASSLVHVNTEAFF.

This sequence joins TRBV27 and TRBJ2-7, with 10 nucleotides matching TRBD2. J was trimmed by 2 bases and V by 5 bases; bases with no gene match: 6. The length of the CDR3 is 15 residues. From germline, CDR1 is MNHEY and CDR2 SMNVEV (reference sequence). DNA of the CDR3: TGTGCCAGCAGTGTCGGACTAGCGGAAACCTACGAGCAGTACTTC. Its protein product is CASSVGLAETYEQYF.

The genes are TRBV10-3 and TRBJ2-2; D possibly uses TRBD1 or TRBD2 (5 bases each). The CDR3 totals 15 residues. The V end was cut by 3 bases, the J end by 4 bases, with 12 bases between. Germline V gene sequence: CDR1 ENHRY, CDR2 SYGVKD. Written as DNA, the CDR3 is TGTGCCATCAGTGAACAGGTTCGGGGCACCGGGGAGCTGTTTTTT. Translating gives CAISEQVRGTGELFF.

This clone was picked up a small number of times. The chain recombines TRBV29-1 with TRBJ2-7, with TRBD1 matching over 9 bases. V was pared by 7 bases and J by 1 base, with 2 bases of the junction left unmatched. CDR3 length: 12 amino acids. Germline CDR1 SQVTM, CDR2 ANQGSEA. The CDR3 loop reads CSAGQGSYEQYF. In DNA form, the CDR3 reads TGCAGCGCCGGACAGGGGTCCTACGAGCAGTACTTC.

This clone has just one count. The V and J genes are TRBV5-4 and TRBJ1-1; TRBD1 matches at 9 bases. Germline CDR1 reads SGHNT; CDR2 reads YYREEE (reference sequence). Germline trimming cut 4 bases from V and 7 bases from J; bases unmatched to any gene: 2. This CDR3 region has 12 residues. The chain's CDR3 is CASSLTGGEAFF. The DNA for the CDR3 is TGTGCCAGCAGCCTGACAGGGGGTGAAGCTTTCTTT.

The CDR3 DNA is TGTGCCAGCGGGCGGTGGGCCGGCGAGCAGTACTTC. It codes for CASGRWAGEQYF. This rearrangement joins TRBV28 to TRBJ2-7; no definite D call. Trimming cost V 8 bases and J 6 bases, with 14 bases left between them. The CDR3 extends over 12 amino acids. In germline, CDR1 is MDHEN, CDR2 SYDVKM.

Here the CDR3 reads CASSIDGETGQNTGELFF. DNA for the CDR3: TGTGCCAGTAGTATAGATGGCGAGACTGGGCAGAACACCGGGGAGCTGTTTTTT. The chain employs TRBV19 and TRBJ2-2; D uncertain. The germline V gene has CDR1 LNHDA and CDR2 SQIVND (reference sequence). The CDR3 runs to 18 residues. The V end lost 0 bases, the J end lost 1 base, and 15 bases lay between the germline ends.

This clone was observed a single time. The chain employs TRBV29-1 and TRBJ2-7; D not certain. Germline assignment: CDR1 SQVTM and CDR2 ANQGSEA. V lost 5 bases and J lost 7, with 15 bases in between. This CDR3 spans 12 amino acids. In nucleotides, the CDR3 is TGCAGCGTTTGGGTAGGGTCAAGGGAGCAGTACTTC. This encodes CSVWVGSREQYF.

This clone appeared a few times. The chain couples TRBV7-2 to TRBJ2-7; 12 nucleotides line up with TRBD2. The V gene end was trimmed by 6 bases and the J gene end by 6 bases; junction bases not matched to a gene: 6. This CDR3 region has 14 residues. CDR1 and CDR2 from the germline V gene are SGHTA and FQGNSA. CDR3 region: CASSTGLAGIEQYF. CDR3 DNA: TGTGCCAGCAGTACTGGACTAGCGGGAATCGAGCAGTACTTC.

This sequence joins TRBV30 and TRBJ1-3, with D hard to call. With 4 bases removed from V and 0 bases from J, the gap between germline ends came to 13 bases. Per germline, CDR1 GTSNPN and CDR2 SVGIG (reference sequence). This CDR3 spans 15 amino acids. CDR3 nucleotide sequence: TGTGCCTGGAAAAGGGCGCTGACCTCTGGAAACACCATATATTTT. Its protein product is CAWKRALTSGNTIYF.

This clone has a handful of counts. The chain is built from TRBV9 and TRBJ1-5; TRBD1 is a possible D gene (5 bases). V gave up 4 bases and J gave up 6 bases, with 11 bases separating them. CDR3 length equals 13 residues. Germline lookup yields CDR1 SGDLS and CDR2 YYNGEE. CDR3 protein: CASSRGLGQPQHF. CDR3 bases: TGTGCCAGCAGCAGGGGTTTGGGTCAGCCCCAGCATTTT.

The J gene is TRBJ1-5, the V gene TRBV27, with TRBD1 as a possible D gene (6 bases). The germline V and J ends were trimmed by 3 bases and 7 bases, with 10 bases remaining between them. Germline lookup yields CDR1 MNHEY and CDR2 SMNVEV (reference sequence). The length of the CDR3 is 13 residues. CDR3 nucleotide sequence: TGTGCCAGCAGTTTCAGGGGAAACCAGCCCCAGCATTTT. Protein: CASSFRGNQPQHF.

The V call is TRBV4-1, the J call TRBJ2-5; 8 bases are a match to TRBD1. The V gene end was trimmed by 1 base and the J gene end by 2 bases; junction bases not matched to a gene: 6. CDR3 length: 16 residues. CDR1 is MGHRA and CDR2 is YSYEKL in the germline V gene. CDR3 residues: CASSQGPGQAQETQYF. Here the CDR3 DNA reads TGCGCCAGCAGCCAAGGTCCGGGACAGGCACAAGAGACCCAGTACTTC.

The chain combines TRBV29-1 with TRBJ2-5; a weak D match, TRBD2 (5 bases). CDR1 is SQVTM, CDR2 ANQGSEA, per germline. This CDR3 has 10 amino acids. V was cut by 5 bases and J by 7 bases, with 8 bases left in between. The DNA of the CDR3 is TGCAGCGTTCTGAGCGGGACCCAGTACTTC. Translated, it gives CSVLSGTQYF.